This T cell receptor (beta chain) was captured in a study of identical twins. Study conclusions and caveats: The abundant beta clonotypes from cord blood had fewer insertions, and memory repertoires had none of this. Cross-sectional statistical analysis was relied on for the conclusions, without the same donors being followed. Invariant MAIT and iNKT cells are populations that could partly confound zero-insertion analyses.

TCRdb independently ran MiXCR on the 5' RACE reads; one entry per CDR3 protein. Among about 570,000 distinct CDR3 sequences listed, just under 10% were seen once. With respect to this clonotype: Its target is unknown.

V lost 5 bases, J lost 5 bases, and 10 bases lay in between. There are 13 residues in the CDR3. From germline, CDR1 is MNHNS and CDR2 SASEGT. The sample also formed part of further work on yellow fever vaccine responses in identical twins.

The gene calls are TRBV6-1 and TRBJ1-5, with unresolved D. The source material was PBMCs. This TCR was sampled from a young woman in good health. The DNA for the CDR3 is TGTGCCAGCAGTATCACCCGGGATCAGCCCCAGCATTTT. The encoded protein is CASSITRDQPQHF.